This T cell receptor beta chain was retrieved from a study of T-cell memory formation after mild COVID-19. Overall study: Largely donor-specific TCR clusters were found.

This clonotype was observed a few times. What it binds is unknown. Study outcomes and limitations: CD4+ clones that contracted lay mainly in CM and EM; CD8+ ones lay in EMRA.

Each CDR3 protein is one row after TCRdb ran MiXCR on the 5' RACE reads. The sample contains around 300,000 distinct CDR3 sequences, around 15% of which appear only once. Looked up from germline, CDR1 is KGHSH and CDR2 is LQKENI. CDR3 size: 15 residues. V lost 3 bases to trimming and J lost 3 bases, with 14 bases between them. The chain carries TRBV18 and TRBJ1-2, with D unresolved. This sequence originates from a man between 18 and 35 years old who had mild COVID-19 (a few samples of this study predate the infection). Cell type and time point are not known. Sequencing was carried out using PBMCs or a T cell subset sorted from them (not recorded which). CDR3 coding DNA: TGTGCCAGCTCACCCGGAGTCGCTACAGACTATGGCTACACCTTC. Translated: CASSPGVATDYGYTF.